This T cell receptor (beta chain) was profiled in a study of blood T cells in healthy people across ages. Next came a second PCR, run for about 6 to 11 cycles, which used a sample-barcoded 5' primer along with a J-beta primer mix. TCRdb independently ran MiXCR on the 5' RACE reads; one entry per CDR3 protein. This sample has about 780,000 distinct CDR3 sequences, with roughly 46% found just once. The trim removed 6 bases at V and 4 bases at J, leaving 6 bases unmatched. This CDR3 comprises 14 residues. This clonotype was counted once. This chain uses TRBV12-3 or TRBV12-4 with TRBJ1-1; TRBD1 matches 9 bases. The sequenced material came from blood. The receptor was derived from a man at least 80 years old in good health. CDR3: CASRPDRGITEAFF. CDR3 sequence (DNA): TGTGCCAGCAGACCTGACAGGGGGATCACTGAAGCTTTCTTT.